Included here is one T cell receptor beta chain sequence, with context. Its antigen is unknown. Different DNA sequences within this sample yield the same CDR3. These data are taken from a study of cytomegalovirus exposure and HLA in healthy donors. Study information: Membership in the Caucasian-associated ancestry cluster was found for 75% to 85% of 300 to 400 genotyped donors. General study results and limits: Previous analysis showed most TCR beta V segments were productive about 87% or about 30% of the time. TCR sequences were mostly rare, though some public TCRs occurred in many donors.

PCR amplification relied on 60 Vbeta primers (plus 13 Jbeta primers). Assay: immunoSEQ multiplex PCR; the TCRdb copy retains only in-frame clones and omits some. The sample includes approximately 120,000 clones, about three quarters seen only once; the top ten take less than 15%. Donors were nominally healthy when sampled, though unrecorded immune exposures were likely. V was shortened by 0 bases and J by 2 bases, with 11 bases between the two germline ends. CDR3 length: 14 amino acids. Germline CDR1 and CDR2: SQVTM and ANQGSEA. The rearrangement links TRBV29-1 to TRBJ2-7; tentative D call: TRBD1 (7 bases). Sequencing was performed on PBMCs. This TCR came from a woman aged 60-75 years in good health and CMV-seropositive. CDR3: CSVEDRGETYEQYF. The CDR3, as DNA: TGCAGCGTTGAAGACAGGGGGGAAACCTACGAGCAGTACTTC.